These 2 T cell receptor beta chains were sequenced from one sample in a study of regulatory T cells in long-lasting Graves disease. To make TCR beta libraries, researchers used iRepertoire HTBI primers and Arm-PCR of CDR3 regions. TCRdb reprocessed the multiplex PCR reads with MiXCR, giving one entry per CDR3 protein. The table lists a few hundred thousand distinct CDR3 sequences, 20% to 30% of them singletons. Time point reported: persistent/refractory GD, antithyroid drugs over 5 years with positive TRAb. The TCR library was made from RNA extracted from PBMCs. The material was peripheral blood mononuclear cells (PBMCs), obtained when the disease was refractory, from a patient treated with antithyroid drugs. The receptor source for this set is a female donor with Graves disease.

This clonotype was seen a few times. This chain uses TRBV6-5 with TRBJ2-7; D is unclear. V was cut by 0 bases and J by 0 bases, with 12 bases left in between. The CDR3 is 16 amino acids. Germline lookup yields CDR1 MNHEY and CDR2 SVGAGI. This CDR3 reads CASSYSFALSSYEQYF. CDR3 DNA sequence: TGTGCCAGCAGTTACTCGTTCGCCCTAAGCTCCTACGAGCAGTACTTC.

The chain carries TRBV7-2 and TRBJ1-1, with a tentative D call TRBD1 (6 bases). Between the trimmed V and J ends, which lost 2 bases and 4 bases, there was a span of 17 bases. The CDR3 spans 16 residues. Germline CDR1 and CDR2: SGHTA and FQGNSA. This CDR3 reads CASSLTPDSVFTEAFF. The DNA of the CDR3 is TGTGCCAGCAGCTTAACCCCGGACAGCGTGTTCACTGAAGCTTTCTTT.